These T cell receptor beta chains were read from a single sample in a study of blood T cell repertoires in COVID-19. Clones were read by immunoSEQ multiplex PCR, and TCRdb kept only the in-frame ones, dropping some. Of just over 95,000 clones in the sample, about 86% were seen once. Sequenced input: peripheral blood. The receptor source for this set is a man between 60 and 75 years old with acute or convalescent COVID-19. The CDR3 runs from the conserved cysteine through the conserved F or W. A D gene is named only where the DNA matches it firmly. Clone size, where shown, is once, few, many, or a class for clones that have expanded.

V: TRBV18
D: TRBD2
size: -
J: TRBJ2-2
DNA: TGTGCCAGCTCACCACGGAGCGGGGGGCACACCGGGGAGCTGTTTTTT
CDR3: CASSPRSGGHTGELFF

V: TRBV13
D: TRBD1
size: -
J: TRBJ2-1
DNA: TGTGCCAGCAGCCTCGGGACAGGGAGTCTCGGTGAGCAGTTCTTC
CDR3: CASSLGTGSLGEQFF

V: TRBV3-1/TRBV3-2
D: -
size: -
J: TRBJ1-3
DNA: TGTGCCAGCAGTCTAATGACAGTTTTAAGCTCTGGAAACACCATATATTTT
CDR3: CASSLMTVLSSGNTIYF

V: TRBV29-1
D: -
size: -
J: TRBJ1-2
DNA: TGCAGCGGGGCCTCTGTGGATGGCTACACCTTC
CDR3: CSGASVDGYTF

V: TRBV5-5
D: -
size: -
J: TRBJ2-6
DNA: TGTGCCAGCAGCGGAGGAGGAACCTCTGGGGCCAACGTCCTGACTTTC
CDR3: CASSGGGTSGANVLTF

V: TRBV9
D: TRBD2
size: once
J: TRBJ2-1
DNA: TGTGCCAGCAGCAATAGCGGGGGTTCCTACAATGAGCAGTTCTTC
CDR3: CASSNSGGSYNEQFF

V: TRBV12-3/TRBV12-4
D: -
size: -
J: TRBJ1-2
DNA: TGTGCCAGCGGGGGGGGGTATGGCTACACCTTC
CDR3: CASGGGYGYTF

V: TRBV11-3
D: -
size: -
J: TRBJ1-1
DNA: TGTGCCAGCAGCTTAGTAGGGCAGGGTGGCACTGAAGCTTTCTTT
CDR3: CASSLVGQGGTEAFF

V: TRBV7-7
D: TRBD1
size: few
J: TRBJ2-5
DNA: TGTGCTAGCAGCGTAATATACAACAGGGGCCAAGAGACCCAGTACTTC
CDR3: CASSVIYNRGQETQYF

V: TRBV20-1
D: -
size: -
J: TRBJ2-1
DNA: TGCAGTGCTAGTAAGGACAGCGGGATACATGAGCAGTTCTTC
CDR3: CSASKDSGIHEQFF

V: TRBV27
D: -
size: -
J: TRBJ1-4
DNA: TGTGCCAGCAGTTTATCTTGGGCAGGAGAAAAACTGTTTTTT
CDR3: CASSLSWAGEKLFF

V: TRBV6-1
D: -
size: -
J: TRBJ1-2
DNA: TGTGCCAGCAGTGAAGAGGGGCGGTATGGCTACACCTTC
CDR3: CASSEEGRYGYTF

V: TRBV7-2
D: -
size: -
J: TRBJ1-1
DNA: TGTGCCAGCAGCTCCGACAGGAACACTGAAGCTTTCTTT
CDR3: CASSSDRNTEAFF

V: TRBV9
D: TRBD2
size: -
J: TRBJ2-3
DNA: TGTGCCAGCAGCGTAGTGGGACTAGCGGGGTCGACCCACACAGATACGCAGTATTTT
CDR3: CASSVVGLAGSTHTDTQYF

V: TRBV7-2
D: -
size: -
J: TRBJ1-5
DNA: TGTGCCAGCAGCCCGCGGGGGGGTTATCAGCCCCAGCATTTT
CDR3: CASSPRGGYQPQHF

V: TRBV6-5
D: -
size: -
J: TRBJ1-1
DNA: TGTGCCAGCAAAGTTGGGGGCCGAACTGAAGCTTTCTTT
CDR3: CASKVGGRTEAFF

V: TRBV30
D: -
size: -
J: TRBJ1-4
DNA: TGTGCCTACGACCAAGGAGGGGAAAAACTGTTTTTT
CDR3: CAYDQGGEKLFF

V: TRBV19
D: -
size: -
J: TRBJ1-1
DNA: TGTGCCAGTAACCCACAGGGAGTCACTGAAGCTTTCTTT
CDR3: CASNPQGVTEAFF

V: TRBV19
D: -
size: -
J: TRBJ1-4
DNA: TGTGCCAGTAGTTCCAGACAAGCTGCTGCAACTAATGAAAAACTGTTTTTT
CDR3: CASSSRQAAATNEKLFF

V: TRBV6-1
D: -
size: -
J: TRBJ1-6
DNA: TGTGCCAGCAGTGAAATTTCCTATTCACCCCTCCACTTT
CDR3: CASSEISYSPLHF

V: TRBV3-1/TRBV3-2
D: -
size: -
J: TRBJ1-5
DNA: TGTGCCAGCAGCCAATCACAGGGAAATCAGCCCCAGCATTTT
CDR3: CASSQSQGNQPQHF

V: TRBV10-2
D: TRBD1
size: few
J: TRBJ1-1
DNA: TGCGCCAGCTGGACAGGGAAGGAAGAAGCTTTCTTT
CDR3: CASWTGKEEAFF

V: TRBV28
D: -
size: once
J: TRBJ1-5
DNA: TGTGCCAGCAGTTTAGGGTGGGGGGATGGTCAGCCCCAGCATTTT
CDR3: CASSLGWGDGQPQHF

V: TRBV10-3
D: TRBD1
size: -
J: TRBJ2-2
DNA: TGTGCCATCAGGCCAGGGGGCAGCCACACCGGGGAGCTGTTTTTT
CDR3: CAIRPGGSHTGELFF

V: TRBV2
D: -
size: -
J: TRBJ2-3
DNA: TGTGCCAGCAGGATCAGTACCGATACGCAGTATTTT
CDR3: CASRISTDTQYF

V: TRBV15
D: TRBD1
size: -
J: TRBJ2-7
DNA: TGTGCCACCAGCAGAGGACAGGGGGAAGGAGACGAGCAGTACTTC
CDR3: CATSRGQGEGDEQYF

V: TRBV21-1
D: -
size: once
J: TRBJ2-2
DNA: TGTGCCAGCTCCTCTTTCCGGGAGCTGTTTTTT
CDR3: CASSSFRELFF